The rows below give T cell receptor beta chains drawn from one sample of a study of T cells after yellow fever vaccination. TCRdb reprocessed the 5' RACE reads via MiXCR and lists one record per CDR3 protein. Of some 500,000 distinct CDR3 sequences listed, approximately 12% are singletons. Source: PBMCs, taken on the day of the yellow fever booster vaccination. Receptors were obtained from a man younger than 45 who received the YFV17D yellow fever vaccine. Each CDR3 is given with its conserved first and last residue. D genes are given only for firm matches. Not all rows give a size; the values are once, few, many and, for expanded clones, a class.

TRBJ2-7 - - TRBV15 TGTGCCACCAGCAGTTCGGGACTCATTGCCCACGAGCAGTACTTC CATSSSGLIAHEQYF
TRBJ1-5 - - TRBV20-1 TGCAGTGCTAGAGATTCCGGAGCCGCTAGCAATCAGCCCCAGCATTTT CSARDSGAASNQPQHF
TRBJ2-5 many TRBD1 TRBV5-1 TGCGCCAGCAGCTTGGTGACAGGGCGTGGGGAGACCCAGTACTTC CASSLVTGRGETQYF
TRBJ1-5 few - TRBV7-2 TGTGCCAGCAGCTTAGTGGGGGCTAGCAATCAGCCCCAGCATTTT CASSLVGASNQPQHF
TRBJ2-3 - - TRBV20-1 TGCAGTGCTAGAGATCCTTACACAGATACGCAGTATTTT CSARDPYTDTQYF
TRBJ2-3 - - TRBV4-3 TGCGCCAGCAGCCGGTATGGGGGATTCACAGATACGCAGTATTTT CASSRYGGFTDTQYF
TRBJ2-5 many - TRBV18 TGTGCCAGCTCACGGAACCTTGGGGAGACCCAGTACTTC CASSRNLGETQYF
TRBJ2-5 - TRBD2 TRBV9 TGTGCCAGCAGCACGAGCGGGAGTGCAGAGACCCAGTACTTC CASSTSGSAETQYF
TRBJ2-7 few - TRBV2 TGTGCCAGCATCGGGCAGCTCGAGCAGTACTTC CASIGQLEQYF
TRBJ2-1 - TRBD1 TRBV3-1 TGTGCCAGCAGCCAAAGGGGGCCTAGCCGGTACAATGAGCAGTTCTTC CASSQRGPSRYNEQFF
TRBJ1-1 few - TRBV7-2 TGTGCCAGCAGCTTAGCGGTCAAGTCGGTGAACACTGAAGCTTTCTTT CASSLAVKSVNTEAFF
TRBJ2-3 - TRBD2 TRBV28 TGTGCCAGCAGCAAACTAGCGGGAGGATCAGATACGCAGTATTTT CASSKLAGGSDTQYF
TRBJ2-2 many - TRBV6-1 TGTGCCAGCAGTCGGATCGCGAGCGGCACCGGGGAGCTGTTTTTT CASSRIASGTGELFF